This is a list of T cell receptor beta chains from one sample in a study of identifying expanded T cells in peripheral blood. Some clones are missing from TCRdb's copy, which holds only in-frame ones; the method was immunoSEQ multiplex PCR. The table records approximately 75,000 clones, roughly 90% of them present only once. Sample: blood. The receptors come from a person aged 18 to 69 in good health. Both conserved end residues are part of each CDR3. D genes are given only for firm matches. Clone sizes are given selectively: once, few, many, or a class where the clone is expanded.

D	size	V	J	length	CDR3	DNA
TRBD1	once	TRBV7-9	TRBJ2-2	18	CASSLDRMGATMPGELFF	TGTGCCAGCAGCTTGGACAGGATGGGCGCGACGATGCCCGGGGAGCTGTTTTTT
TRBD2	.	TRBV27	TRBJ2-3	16	CASSSGLAGATDTQYF	TGTGCCAGCAGTTCAGGACTAGCGGGGGCCACAGATACGCAGTATTTT
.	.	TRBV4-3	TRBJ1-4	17	CASSQGAVGGPAEKLFF	TGCGCCAGCAGCCAAGGTGCCGTGGGGGGTCCGGCTGAAAAACTGTTTTTT
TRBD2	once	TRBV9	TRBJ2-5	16	CASSVASGGALETQYF	TGTGCCAGCAGCGTAGCTAGCGGGGGGGCCTTGGAGACCCAGTACTTC
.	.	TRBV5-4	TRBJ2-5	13	CASSLDNAETQYF	TGTGCCAGCAGCTTGGACAACGCAGAGACCCAGTACTTC
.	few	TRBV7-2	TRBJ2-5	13	CASSSGPKETQYF	TGTGCCAGCAGTTCCGGGCCCAAAGAGACCCAGTACTTC
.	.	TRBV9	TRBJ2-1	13	CASSAETRREQFF	TGTGCCAGCAGCGCAGAGACACGGCGGGAGCAGTTCTTC
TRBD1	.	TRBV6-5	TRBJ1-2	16	CASSSSRINRGQGYTF	TGTGCCAGCAGTTCCTCACGAATCAACAGGGGGCAGGGCTACACCTTC
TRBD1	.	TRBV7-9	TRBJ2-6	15	CASSFTGAGANVLTF	TGTGCCAGCAGCTTCACAGGGGCCGGGGCCAACGTCCTGACTTTC
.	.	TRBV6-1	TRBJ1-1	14	CASTINRVSLEAFF	TGTGCCAGCACCATAAACAGGGTTTCTCTTGAAGCTTTCTTT
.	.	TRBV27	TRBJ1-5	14	CASSFRGGNQPQHF	TGTGCCAGCAGTTTTCGGGGGGGCAATCAGCCCCAGCATTTT
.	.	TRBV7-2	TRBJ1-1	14	CASSLKAGNTEAFF	TGTGCCAGCAGCTTAAAGGCGGGGAACACTGAAGCTTTCTTT
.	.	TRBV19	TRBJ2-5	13	CASTPDPQGTQYF	TGTGCCAGTACCCCGGACCCCCAAGGAACCCAGTACTTC
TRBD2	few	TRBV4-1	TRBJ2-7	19	CASSQAVASRKRGLYEQYF	TGCGCCAGCAGCCAAGCAGTAGCATCCAGGAAGCGGGGGCTTTACGAGCAGTACTTC
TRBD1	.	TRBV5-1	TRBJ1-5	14	CASSVTGMDQPQHF	TGCGCCAGCAGCGTGACAGGGATGGATCAGCCCCAGCATTTT
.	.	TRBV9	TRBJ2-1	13	CASSDPWSNEQFF	TGTGCCAGCAGCGACCCCTGGTCGAATGAGCAGTTCTTC
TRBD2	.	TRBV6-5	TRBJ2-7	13	CASSSSGSPEQYF	TGTGCCAGCAGTTCTAGCGGGAGTCCCGAGCAGTACTTC
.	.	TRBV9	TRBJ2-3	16	CASSVDRPTSTDTQYF	TGTGCCAGCAGCGTAGATCGCCCAACTAGCACAGATACGCAGTATTTT
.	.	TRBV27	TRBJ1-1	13	CASSLYRTTEAFF	TGTGCCAGCAGTTTATACAGAACCACTGAAGCTTTCTTT
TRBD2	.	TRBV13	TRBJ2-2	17	CASRRGLAGGNTGELFF	TGTGCCAGCAGAAGGGGACTAGCGGGAGGGAACACCGGGGAGCTGTTTTTT
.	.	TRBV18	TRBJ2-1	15	CASSSGRAPGNEQFF	TGTGCCAGCTCATCGGGAAGAGCCCCGGGGAATGAGCAGTTCTTC
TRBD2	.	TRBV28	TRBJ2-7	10	CASLGTSPYF	TGTGCCAGCCTGGGGACTAGTCCGTACTTC
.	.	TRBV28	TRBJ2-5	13	CASSPGTYQTQYF	TGTGCCAGCAGCCCCGGGACCTATCAGACCCAGTACTTC
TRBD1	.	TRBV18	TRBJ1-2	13	CASSTDRQYGYTF	TGTGCCAGCTCTACGGACAGGCAATATGGCTACACCTTC
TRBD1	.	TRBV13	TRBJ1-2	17	CASSLGLGQGGGYGYTF	TGTGCCAGCAGCTTAGGCCTAGGACAGGGAGGGGGATATGGCTACACCTTC
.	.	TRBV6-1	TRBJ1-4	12	CASGRQFEKLFF	TGTGCCAGCGGGCGACAGTTTGAAAAACTGTTTTTT
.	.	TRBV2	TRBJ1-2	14	CASIPTPVSYGYTF	TGTGCCAGCATCCCAACCCCGGTCTCCTATGGCTACACCTTC
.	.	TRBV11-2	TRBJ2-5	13	CASSPDRLETQYF	TGTGCCAGCAGCCCCGACAGACTAGAGACCCAGTACTTC
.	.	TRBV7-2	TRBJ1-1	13	CASSPRTGYEAFF	TGTGCCAGCAGCCCGAGGACTGGATACGAGGCTTTCTTT
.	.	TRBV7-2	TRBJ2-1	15	CASSLWSGEYNEQFF	TGTGCCAGCAGCTTATGGAGCGGCGAGTACAATGAGCAGTTCTTC
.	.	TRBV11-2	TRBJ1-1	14	CASSLGTSPPEAFF	TGTGCCAGCAGCTTAGGGACCTCACCCCCTGAAGCTTTCTTT
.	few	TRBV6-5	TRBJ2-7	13	CATQTGFHYEQYF	TGTGCCACCCAAACGGGTTTCCACTACGAGCAGTACTTC
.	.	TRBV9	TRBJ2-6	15	CASSVAFAGANVLTF	TGTGCCAGCAGCGTAGCGTTCGCTGGGGCCAACGTCCTGACTTTC
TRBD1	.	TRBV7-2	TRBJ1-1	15	CASSLSGQPNTEAFF	TGTGCCAGCAGCTTATCGGGACAGCCTAACACTGAAGCTTTCTTT
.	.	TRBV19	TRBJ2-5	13	CASRKGLVETQYF	TGTGCCAGTAGAAAGGGACTTGTGGAGACCCAGTACTTC
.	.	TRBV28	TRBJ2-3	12	CASSLFQDTQYF	TGTGCCAGCAGTTTGTTTCAGGATACGCAGTATTTT
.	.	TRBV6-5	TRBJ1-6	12	CASRGPNSPLHF	TGTGCCAGCCGGGGTCCTAATTCACCCCTCCACTTT
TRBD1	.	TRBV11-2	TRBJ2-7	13	CASSRDRGSEQYF	TGTGCCAGCAGCCGTGACAGGGGGAGCGAGCAGTACTTC
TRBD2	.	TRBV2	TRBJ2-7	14	CASSEQRGFHEQYF	TGTGCCAGCAGTGAACAGCGGGGATTTCACGAGCAGTACTTC
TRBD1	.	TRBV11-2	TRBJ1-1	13	CASSLTGDTEAFF	TGTGCCAGCAGCTTGACAGGGGACACTGAAGCTTTCTTT
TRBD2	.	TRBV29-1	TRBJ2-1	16	CSVDGTSGSFVDEQFF	TGCAGCGTCGATGGGACTAGCGGGAGTTTCGTAGATGAGCAGTTCTTC
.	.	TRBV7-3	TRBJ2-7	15	CASSLYSGVGYEQYF	TGTGCCAGCAGCTTATATTCGGGAGTCGGATACGAGCAGTACTTC
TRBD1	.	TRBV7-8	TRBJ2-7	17	CASSLVPGQGSYYEQYF	TGTGCCAGCAGCTTAGTCCCGGGACAGGGGTCTTACTACGAGCAGTACTTC
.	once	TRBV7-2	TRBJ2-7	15	CASSLKYAGPYEQYF	TGTGCCAGCAGCTTAAAGTACGCGGGGCCCTACGAGCAGTACTTC
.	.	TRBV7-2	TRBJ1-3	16	CASSLARGRTGNTIYF	TGTGCCAGCAGCTTAGCAAGGGGCCGGACTGGAAACACCATATATTTT
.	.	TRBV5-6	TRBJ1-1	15	CASSFAPGQNTEAFF	TGTGCCAGCAGCTTTGCTCCTGGACAGAACACTGAAGCTTTCTTT
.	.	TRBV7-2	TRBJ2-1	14	CASSFRDSYNEQFF	TGTGCCAGCAGCTTTAGGGATTCCTACAATGAGCAGTTCTTC
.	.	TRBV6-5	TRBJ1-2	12	CASSYTGKGYTF	TGTGCCAGCAGTTACACGGGAAAAGGCTACACCTTC
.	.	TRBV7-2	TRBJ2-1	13	CASSPSSYNEQFF	TGTGCCAGCAGCCCTTCCTCCTACAATGAGCAGTTCTTC
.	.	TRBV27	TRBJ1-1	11	CASSGVTGAFF	TGTGCCAGCAGTGGAGTGACGGGAGCTTTCTTT
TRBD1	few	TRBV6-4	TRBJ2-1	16	CASSEEGTGNYNEQFF	TGTGCCAGCAGTGAAGAGGGGACAGGGAACTACAATGAGCAGTTCTTC
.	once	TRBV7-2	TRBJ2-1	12	CASSLALGWQFF	TGTGCCAGCAGCTTAGCGCTGGGGTGGCAGTTCTTC
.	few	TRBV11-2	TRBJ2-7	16	CASSEEGGGYYYEQYF	TGTGCCAGCAGCGAGGAGGGGGGAGGGTATTACTACGAGCAGTACTTC
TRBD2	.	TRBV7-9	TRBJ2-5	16	CASSPMLGGEQETQYF	TGTGCCAGCAGCCCTATGTTGGGGGGGGAACAAGAGACCCAGTACTTC
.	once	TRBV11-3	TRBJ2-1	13	CASSLKREDEQFF	TGTGCCAGCAGCTTAAAGAGGGAGGATGAGCAGTTCTTC
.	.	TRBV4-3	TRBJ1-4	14	CASSARTDNEKLFF	TGCGCCAGCAGCGCCCGGACAGATAATGAAAAACTGTTTTTT
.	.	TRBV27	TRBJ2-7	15	CASSLEAGDIYEQYF	TGTGCCAGCAGTTTGGAGGCAGGGGATATTTACGAGCAGTACTTC
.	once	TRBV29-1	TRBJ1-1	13	CSVDGRGETEAFF	TGCAGCGTTGACGGGCGGGGGGAGACTGAAGCTTTCTTT